The clone carrying this T cell receptor (beta chain) was counted only a few times. This sample is part of a study of blood T cell repertoires in COVID-19. Overall study context: Both acute and convalescent COVID-19 samples were obtained from the United States, Italy and Spain. PBMCs, B-cell-depleted T cells, or T cells provided the cDNA or gDNA that made up the material.

Per the study methods: How many nucleated cells were present was estimated from reference gene primer amplification. Generated by immunoSEQ multiplex PCR, the TCRdb table keeps only in-frame clones and is missing some. The V and J calls and clone size are taken from that table; D and trimming were inferred from the DNA. The sample includes approximately 160,000 clones, about 88% of them seen just once. The germline CDR1 and CDR2 sequences are MNHEY and SVGAGI. CDR3 length: 15 residues. Trimming cost V 6 bases and J 0 bases; bases outside gene matches: 4. This chain joins TRBV6-5 and TRBJ2-1; 8 positions agree with TRBD1. The TCR was taken from a woman in her sixties with COVID-19, enrolled during active disease. Sequencing used peripheral blood. The CDR3, as DNA: TGTGCCAGCAGAAATACAGGGGGCTCCTACAATGAGCAGTTCTTC. Protein sequence: CASRNTGGSYNEQFF.